This T cell receptor beta chain was documented in a study of T-cell reconstitution after alpha-beta-depleted transplantation in children. General study findings and limits: At one year after transplant, newly produced T cells mostly accounted for T-cell counts and diversity.

V gave up 6 bases and J gave up 12 bases, with 15 bases separating them. Germline-derived CDR1 and CDR2 are DFQATT and SNEGSKA (reference sequence). The CDR3 consists of 11 residues. The authors prepared the TCRbeta library with unique molecular identifiers. TCRdb itself ran the PCR reads through MiXCR, one entry per CDR3 protein. The sample consists of about 250,000 distinct CDR3 sequences, more than 20% of them appearing once. Comment on this clonotype: The target antigen is unknown.

The chain recombines TRBV20-1 with TRBJ2-1; D may match TRBD1 or TRBD2 (5 bases each). The receptor was derived from a female patient aged 2-9 years who had a stem cell transplant for congenital amegakaryocytic thrombocytopenia, so the T cells may come from the graft donor. The sequenced sample was PBMCs, mostly from graft donor cells, obtained 360 days after TCRalphabeta/CD19-depleted stem cell transplant. The CDR3 sequence: CSAPTGTRQFF. CDR3 nucleotide sequence: TGCAGTGCACCGACCGGGACCAGGCAGTTCTTC.